This paragraph covers one T cell receptor (beta chain) sequence. Method: immunoSEQ multiplex PCR; TCRdb's copy keeps in-frame clones and lacks some. The table has 150,000 or so clones, roughly 82% seen once. From germline, CDR1 is MGHDK and CDR2 SYGVNS. The CDR3 is 13 residues long. The V end was cut by 4 bases, the J end by 4 bases, with 10 bases between. This sample was taken from a study of blood T cell repertoires in COVID-19. The rearrangement joins TRBV25-1 to TRBJ1-2; a possible D gene is TRBD1 (6 bases). The clonotype comes from a woman between 70 and 85 years old with acute or convalescent COVID-19. The sample consisted of peripheral blood. CDR3 sequence (DNA): TGTGCCAGCAGTGTGACAGGCGGCTATGGCTACACCTTC. Residues: CASSVTGGYGYTF.